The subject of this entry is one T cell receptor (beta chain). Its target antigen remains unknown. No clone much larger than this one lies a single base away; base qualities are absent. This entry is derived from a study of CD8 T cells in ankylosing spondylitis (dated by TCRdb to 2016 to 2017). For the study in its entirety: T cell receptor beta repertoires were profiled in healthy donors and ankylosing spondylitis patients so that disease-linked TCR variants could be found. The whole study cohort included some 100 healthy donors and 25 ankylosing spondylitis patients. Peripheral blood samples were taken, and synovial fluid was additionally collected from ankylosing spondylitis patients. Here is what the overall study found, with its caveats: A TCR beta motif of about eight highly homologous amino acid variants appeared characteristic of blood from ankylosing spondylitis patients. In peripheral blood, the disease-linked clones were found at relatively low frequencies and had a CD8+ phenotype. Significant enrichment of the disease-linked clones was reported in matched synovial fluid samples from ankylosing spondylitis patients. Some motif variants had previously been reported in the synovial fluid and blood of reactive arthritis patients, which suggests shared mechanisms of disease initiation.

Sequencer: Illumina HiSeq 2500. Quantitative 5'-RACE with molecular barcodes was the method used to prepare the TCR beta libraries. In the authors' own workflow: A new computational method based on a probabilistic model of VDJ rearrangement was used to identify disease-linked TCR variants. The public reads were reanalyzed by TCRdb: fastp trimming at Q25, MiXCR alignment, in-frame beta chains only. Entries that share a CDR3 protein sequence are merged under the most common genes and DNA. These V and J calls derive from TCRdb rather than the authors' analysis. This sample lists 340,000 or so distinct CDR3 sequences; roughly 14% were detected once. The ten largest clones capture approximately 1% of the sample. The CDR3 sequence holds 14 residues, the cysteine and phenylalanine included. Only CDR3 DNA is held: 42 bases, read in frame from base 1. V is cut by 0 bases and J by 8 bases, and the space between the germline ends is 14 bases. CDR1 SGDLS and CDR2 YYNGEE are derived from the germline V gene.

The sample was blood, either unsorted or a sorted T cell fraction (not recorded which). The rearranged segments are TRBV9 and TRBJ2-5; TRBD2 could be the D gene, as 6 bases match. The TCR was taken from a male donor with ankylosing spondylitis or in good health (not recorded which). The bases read TGTGCCAGCAGCGTAGAGGAGGGCCGGAGAACCCAGTACTTC. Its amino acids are CASSVEEGRRTQYF.